The subject of this entry is one T cell receptor (beta chain). The entry originates in a study of blood T cell repertoires in COVID-19. CDR1 and CDR2 (germline): MNHEY, SVGAGI. V dropped 2 bases and J dropped 9; count of bases not matched to a gene: 7. This CDR3 has 15 residues. Clones were sequenced by immunoSEQ multiplex PCR, and TCRdb holds only the in-frame ones, with some missing. The sample lists more than 150,000 clones, around 83% occurring once. Sequencing used peripheral blood. The TCR was taken from a man aged 18 to 29 with acute or convalescent COVID-19. The V call is TRBV6-5, the J call TRBJ2-1; 10 bases agree with TRBD2. The chain's CDR3 is CASSYTRTSGGEQFF. CDR3 nucleotides: TGTGCCAGCAGTTACACACGGACTAGCGGCGGTGAGCAGTTCTTC.